Presented here are 27 T cell receptor beta chains from one specimen sequenced in a study of shared clonotypes between healthy human individuals. The assay was immunoSEQ multiplex PCR, and TCRdb's table has in-frame clones only and misses some. This sample has around 1.9 million clones, with 85% to 95% found just once. Naive-designated CD8 cells lacked CD45RO, were positively enriched for CCR7, and omitted terminally differentiated effector memory CD45RA+ cells. The sample comprised naive CD8+ T cells from PBMCs. Receptor source: a man younger than 30 in good health. Some clones in this sample may be carry-over from other donors' samples.

This rearrangement joins TRBV7-8 to TRBJ2-7; TRBD2 might be the D (7 bases). This CDR3 has 17 amino acids. V lost 1 base and J lost 4, with 20 bases in between. Germline loops: CDR1 SGHVS, CDR2 FQNEAQ. The CDR3 loop reads CASSLGTWGRGTYEQYF. The CDR3 DNA reads TGTGCCAGCAGCTTAGGGACCTGGGGGCGGGGGACTTACGAGCAGTACTTC. The whole variable domain, filled in from reference TRBV7-8 and TRBJ2-7, reads GAGVSQSPRYKVAKRGQDVALRCDPISGHVSLFWYQQALGQGPEFLTYFQNEAQLDKSGLPSDRFFAERPEGSVSTLKIQRTQQEDSAVYLCASSLGTWGRGTYEQYFGPGTRLTVT.

The chain carries TRBV9 and TRBJ1-2; TRBD1 aligns across 7 bases. This CDR3 is built from 19 residues. V lost 0 bases, J lost 4 bases, and 18 bases stayed unmatched. Germline V gives CDR1 SGDLS, CDR2 YYNGEE. The CDR3 DNA follows: TGTGCCAGCAGCGTAGCTGATAAGGAGGGGGCGGGGAGGGCCTATGGCTACACCTTC. Its translation is CASSVADKEGAGRAYGYTF.

The chain couples TRBV9 to TRBJ2-5; possibly TRBD1 for D (7 bases). The germline V and J ends were trimmed by 0 bases and 0 bases, with 12 bases remaining between them. The CDR3 runs to 16 residues. Germline CDR1 and CDR2: SGDLS and YYNGEE. This chain's CDR3 is CASSVAQGGYQETQYF. The CDR3 nucleotides are TGTGCCAGCAGCGTAGCTCAGGGGGGTTACCAAGAGACCCAGTACTTC.

The CDR3 spells CASSQLRGRGDTEAFF. As DNA, the CDR3 is TGTGCCAGCAGTCAGCTGCGGGGTCGAGGGGACACTGAAGCTTTCTTT. The rearrangement joins TRBV27 to TRBJ1-1, with TRBD1 as a possible D gene (5 bases). The CDR3 runs 16 residues. Trimming removed 5 bases at V and 3 bases at J, with 19 bases between. CDR1 is MNHEY and CDR2 is SMNVEV in the germline V gene (reference sequence).

The CDR3 spells CASSVEGMRGGELFF. CDR3 coding DNA: TGTGCCAGCAGCGTAGAGGGCATGAGGGGCGGGGAGCTGTTTTTT. The chain is built from TRBV9 and TRBJ2-2, with D possibly being TRBD1 or TRBD2 (5 bases each). Germline V lookup: CDR1 SGDLS, CDR2 YYNGEE. The CDR3 loop spans 15 amino acids. V was trimmed by 0 bases and J by 7 bases, leaving 13 bases between them.

This rearrangement joins TRBV5-1 to TRBJ2-7; tentative D call: TRBD2 (6 bases). The germline gives CDR1 SGHRS, CDR2 YFSETQ. Trimming stripped 4 bases from V and 6 bases from J, with 17 bases between. The length of the CDR3 is 14 residues. The CDR3 protein is CASSASGGSGEQYF. The CDR3 nucleotides are TGCGCCAGCAGCGCCTCTGGGGGGAGTGGCGAGCAGTACTTC.

This clone is a singleton in its sample. This chain uses TRBV11-2 with TRBJ1-1, with D possibly TRBD1 on 5 matching bases. Germline V gives CDR1 SGHAT, CDR2 FQNNGV. CDR3 length: 12 amino acids. Trimming pared 2 bases from V and 10 bases from J, leaving 11 bases between. The CDR3 sequence: CASSLTVRGAFF. The CDR3 nucleotides are TGTGCCAGCAGCTTAACGGTGAGGGGAGCTTTCTTT.

The J gene is TRBJ2-1, the V gene TRBV6-1; D remains unclear. The germline CDR1 and CDR2 sequences are MNHNS and SASEGT. The CDR3 runs to 14 residues. The V end lost 8 bases, the J end lost 0 bases, and 11 bases lay between the germline ends. CDR3 DNA sequence: TGTGCCAGCTCAGACACCAGCTCCTACAATGAGCAGTTCTTC. Amino acids: CASSDTSSYNEQFF.

The J gene is TRBJ2-7, the V gene TRBV4-1, with TRBD1 identical over 7 bases. The CDR3 contains 16 residues. The germline V gene has CDR1 MGHRA and CDR2 YSYEKL. Unmatched junction bases numbered 11, after V lost 0 bases and J lost 6 bases. The CDR3 protein is CASSQDRAGGGSEQYF. The CDR3 nucleotides are TGCGCCAGCAGCCAAGATAGGGCAGGGGGTGGATCCGAGCAGTACTTC.

A few counts support this clone. The chain is built from TRBV4-1 and TRBJ2-7; D is perhaps TRBD2 (6 bases). Deletions cut 4 bases from V and 7 bases from J, with 14 bases between. CDR1 MGHRA and CDR2 YSYEKL come from the germline V gene. CDR3 length: 13 residues. For the CDR3, the DNA is TGCGCCAGCAGCCGAGCAGCGGGCTGGGAGCAGTACTTC. Protein: CASSRAAGWEQYF.

This chain joins TRBV29-1 and TRBJ2-1; TRBD2 matches 10 bases. Germline CDR1 and CDR2: SQVTM and ANQGSEA. Unmatched junction bases numbered 7, after V lost 4 bases and J lost 4 bases. This CDR3 has 15 amino acids. CDR3 nucleotides: TGCAGCGTTGGCGGGACTAGCGAATCTTACAATGAGCAGTTCTTC. Translating gives CSVGGTSESYNEQFF.

With regard to this clone: Other DNA sequences in the same sample also yield this CDR3. The chain recombines TRBV27 with TRBJ2-1, with D maybe TRBD2 (6 bases). The V gene lost 2 bases and the J gene lost 3 bases, with 8 bases spanning the gap. Germline assignment: CDR1 MNHEY and CDR2 SMNVEV (reference sequence). The CDR3 has 14 residues. The DNA of the CDR3 is TGTGCCAGCAGTTTAGGGGGGTACTACAATGAGCAGTTCTTC. It encodes CASSLGGYYNEQFF.

This clone was detected only once. The chain employs TRBV28 and TRBJ2-1; D is uncertain. Trimming cost V 4 bases and J 0 bases, with 13 bases left between them. CDR3 length: 16 residues. Per germline, CDR1 MDHEN and CDR2 SYDVKM. CDR3 bases: TGTGCCAGCAGTTACCCCGGATCAAGCTCCTACAATGAGCAGTTCTTC. This encodes CASSYPGSSSYNEQFF.

The rearrangement links TRBV4-3 to TRBJ2-5; 8 bases align to TRBD2. The V gene's germline CDR1 is LGHNA and CDR2 YSLEER. V lost 0 bases to trimming and J lost 5 bases; unmatched junction nucleotides: 14. This CDR3 is 18 amino acids long. The CDR3: CASSQEGAGENLQETQYF. For the CDR3, the DNA is TGCGCCAGCAGCCAAGAAGGAGCGGGAGAGAACCTCCAGGAGACCCAGTACTTC.

This sequence joins TRBV28 and TRBJ2-5; the D gene could be TRBD1 or TRBD2 (5 bases each). From germline, CDR1 is MDHEN and CDR2 SYDVKM. The V end was cut by 6 bases, the J end by 1 base, with 24 bases between. CDR3 length: 18 amino acids. This CDR3 reads CASSSTGTAIFFQETQYF. The CDR3 nucleotides are TGTGCCAGCAGCTCAACCGGGACCGCGATTTTTTTCCAAGAGACCCAGTACTTC.

The sample holds one count of this clone. The CDR3: CASSILAGGFHSNEQFF. The CDR3, as DNA: TGTGCCAGCAGCATCCTAGCGGGAGGGTTTCATTCCAATGAGCAGTTCTTC. The J gene is TRBJ2-1, the V gene TRBV7-2; 12 bases fit TRBD2. The CDR3 covers 17 residues. Germline CDR1 and CDR2: SGHTA and FQGNSA. The trim removed 5 bases at V and 6 bases at J, leaving 11 bases unmatched.

V is TRBV4-1 and J is TRBJ2-7; 9 nucleotides line up with TRBD2. Per germline, CDR1 MGHRA and CDR2 YSYEKL. The CDR3 is 16 amino acids. With V trimmed by 4 bases and J by 2 bases, 9 bases remained unmatched. The CDR3 loop is CASSPKTSGVTYEQYF. The CDR3 region has the DNA TGCGCCAGCAGCCCGAAGACTAGCGGAGTTACCTACGAGCAGTACTTC.

Notes on this clone: At the DNA level, this CDR3 is encoded by other sequences in the same sample as well. The V and J genes are TRBV11-2 and TRBJ2-1; D is ambiguous. This CDR3 comprises 10 residues. The germline gives CDR1 SGHAT, CDR2 FQNNGV. The ends were cut back, 4 bases at V and 7 bases at J, with 2 bases in the middle. The CDR3 sequence: CASSYNEQFF. CDR3 sequence (DNA): TGTGCCAGCAGCTATAATGAGCAGTTCTTC.

A remark on this clone: This specimen includes other DNA sequences encoding the same CDR3. The chain couples TRBV25-1 to TRBJ2-5; 8 bases are shared with TRBD1. The J segment lost 5 bases and the V segment lost 3 bases, leaving 5 bases of the junction unmatched. Germline CDR1 and CDR2: MGHDK and SYGVNS. The CDR3 covers 14 residues. The CDR3 region is CASSEDRVGETQYF. CDR3 nucleotides: TGTGCCAGCAGTGAGGACAGGGTGGGGGAGACCCAGTACTTC.

This chain uses TRBV6-5 with TRBJ1-1, with D tentatively TRBD1 (6 bases). Per the germline V gene, CDR1 is MNHEY and CDR2 is SVGAGI. V lost 0 bases to trimming and J lost 0 bases, with 11 bases between them. The CDR3 sequence is 16 residues long. The CDR3 here is CASSYSMQGLNTEAFF. In DNA form, the CDR3 reads TGTGCCAGCAGTTACTCTATGCAGGGGTTGAACACTGAAGCTTTCTTT.

This chain links TRBV30 with TRBJ2-2; D might be TRBD1 (5 bases). The germline CDR1 and CDR2 sequences are GTSNPN and SVGIG (reference sequence). The ends were cut back, 2 bases at V and 5 bases at J, with 9 bases in the middle. The CDR3 loop spans 13 amino acids. CDR3 bases: TGTGCCTGGAGTCCCAGGGTGACCGGGGAGCTGTTTTTT. It codes for CAWSPRVTGELFF.

The rearrangement links TRBV4-3 to TRBJ2-2; 7 bases are a match to TRBD2. This CDR3 region has 14 residues. In germline, CDR1 is LGHNA, CDR2 YSLEER. Unmatched junction bases numbered 4, after V lost 3 bases and J lost 6 bases. CDR3 DNA sequence: TGCGCCAGCAGCCAGCCGGGGGGTCCCGGGGAGCTGTTTTTT. Translating gives CASSQPGGPGELFF.

Regarding this clone: In the same sample, other DNA sequences code for this CDR3. The genes are TRBV28 and TRBJ1-4; D unclear. Trimming cost V 1 base and J 8 bases, with 11 bases left between them. Germline V gene lookup returns CDR1 MDHEN and CDR2 SYDVKM. This CDR3 is 14 amino acids long. This CDR3 reads CASSLLRGNEKLFF. CDR3 DNA sequence: TGTGCCAGCAGTTTATTACGGGGTAACGAAAAACTGTTTTTT.

This rearrangement joins TRBV9 to TRBJ2-5; 9 bases are shared with TRBD2. Germline lookup yields CDR1 SGDLS and CDR2 YYNGEE. Unmatched junction bases numbered 4, after V lost 2 bases and J lost 5 bases. The CDR3 spans 14 residues. The CDR3 is CASSVGTSRETQYF. The CDR3 region has the DNA TGTGCCAGCAGCGTCGGGACTAGCCGGGAGACCCAGTACTTC. Filled out from reference TRBV9 and TRBJ2-5, the complete variable domain reads DSGVTQTPKHLITATGQRVTLRCSPRSGDLSVYWYQQSLDQGLQFLIQYYNGEERAKGNILERFSAQQFPDLHSELNLSSLELGDSALYFCASSVGTSRETQYFGPGTRLLVL.

V is TRBV4-1 and J is TRBJ2-1; D perhaps matches TRBD1 (6 bases). Trimming took off 0 bases at V and 6 bases at J, with 18 bases between the two ends. CDR1 is MGHRA and CDR2 is YSYEKL in the germline V gene. The CDR3 has 17 amino acids. The CDR3 loop reads CASSQEWGTRYINEQFF. Here the CDR3 DNA reads TGCGCCAGCAGCCAAGAGTGGGGGACACGGTATATCAATGAGCAGTTCTTC.

The chain has TRBV11-2 and TRBJ1-2; the D gene is possibly TRBD1 (5 bases). Germline lookup yields CDR1 SGHAT and CDR2 FQNNGV. CDR3 size: 14 residues. Trimming cost V 8 bases and J 0 bases, with 13 bases left between them. CDR3 bases: TGTGCCAGCTCCGCGGGGGGAGCTAACTATGGCTACACCTTC. It encodes CASSAGGANYGYTF.

J is TRBJ1-1 and V is TRBV19, with D perhaps matching TRBD1 (6 bases). V was pared by 6 bases and J by 4 bases, with 18 bases between. Germline CDR1 is LNHDA and CDR2 is SQIVND (reference sequence). This CDR3 is built from 15 residues. The CDR3 protein is CASRPRDKPSTEAFF. CDR3 in DNA: TGTGCCAGTAGACCGAGGGACAAACCGAGCACTGAAGCTTTCTTT.